This T cell receptor (beta chain) was retrieved from a study of blood T cell repertoires in COVID-19. Study summary: The United States, Italy and Spain supplied acute and convalescent COVID-19 samples. The analysed material was cDNA or gDNA that came from T cells, B-cell-depleted T cells, or PBMCs.

Methods used by the authors: For nucleated cells, counts were estimated from reference gene primer amplification. Clones were read by immunoSEQ multiplex PCR, and TCRdb kept only the in-frame ones, dropping some. V, J and clone size are those of that table, while D and trimming were read from the DNA. The sample lists some 140,000 clones, roughly four fifths occurring once. What was sequenced was peripheral blood. The sequence came from a human donor in a cohort sampled during active COVID-19.

DNA of the CDR3: TGCGCCAGCAGCTCGGGACTCCACCCCACAGATACGCAGTATTTT. Protein: CASSSGLHPTDTQYF. The chain employs TRBV5-1 and TRBJ2-3; D possibly corresponds to TRBD2 (6 bases). The V and J ends lost 3 bases and 2 bases respectively, with 13 bases between them. In germline, CDR1 is SGHRS, CDR2 YFSETQ. CDR3 length: 15 residues.